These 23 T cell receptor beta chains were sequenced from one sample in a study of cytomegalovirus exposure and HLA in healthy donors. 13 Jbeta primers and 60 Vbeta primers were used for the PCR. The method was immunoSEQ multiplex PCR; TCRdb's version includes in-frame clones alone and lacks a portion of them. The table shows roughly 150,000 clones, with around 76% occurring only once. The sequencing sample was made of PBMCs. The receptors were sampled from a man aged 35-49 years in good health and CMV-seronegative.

Here the CDR3 DNA reads TGTGCCAGCAGCCCGGGGCAGGGGGGACCCTACGAGCAGTACGTC. It codes for CASSPGQGGPYEQYV. V usage is TRBV27 and J usage is TRBJ2-7, with D possibly TRBD1 on 7 matching bases. V lost 6 bases and J lost 2, with 17 bases in between. The CDR3 is 15 residues long. The germline V gene has CDR1 MNHEY and CDR2 SMNVEV (reference sequence).

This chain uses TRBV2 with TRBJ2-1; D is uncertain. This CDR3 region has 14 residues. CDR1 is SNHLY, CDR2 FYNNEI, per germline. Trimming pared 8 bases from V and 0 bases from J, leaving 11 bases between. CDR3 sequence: CASATRSSYNEQFF. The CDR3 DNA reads TGTGCCAGCGCAACTCGGAGCTCCTACAATGAGCAGTTCTTC.

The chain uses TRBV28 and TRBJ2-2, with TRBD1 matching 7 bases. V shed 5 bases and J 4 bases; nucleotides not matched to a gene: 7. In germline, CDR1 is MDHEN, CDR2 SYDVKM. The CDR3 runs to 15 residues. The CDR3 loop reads CASSLTGVGTGELFF. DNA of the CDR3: TGTGCCAGCAGTCTCACAGGGGTCGGCACCGGGGAGCTGTTTTTT.

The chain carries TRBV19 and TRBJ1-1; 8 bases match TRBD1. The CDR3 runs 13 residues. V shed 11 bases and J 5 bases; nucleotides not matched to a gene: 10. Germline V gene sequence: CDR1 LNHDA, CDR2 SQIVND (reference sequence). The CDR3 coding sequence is TGTGCCTCCAAACAGGGGGTGAGGACTGAAGCTTTCTTT. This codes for CASKQGVRTEAFF.

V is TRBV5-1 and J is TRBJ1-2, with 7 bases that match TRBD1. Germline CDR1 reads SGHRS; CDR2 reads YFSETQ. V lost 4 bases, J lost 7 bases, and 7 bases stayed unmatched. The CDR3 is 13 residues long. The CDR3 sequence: CASSRDREFGYTF. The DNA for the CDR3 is TGCGCCAGCAGCCGAGACAGGGAATTTGGCTACACCTTC.

The CDR3 bases are TGTGCCAGCAGCCATGCCCTAGAAGGAGGGACCCAGTACTTC. Encoded protein: CASSHALEGGTQYF. The chain has TRBV14 and TRBJ2-5, with TRBD2 as a possible D gene (5 bases). CDR3 length: 14 amino acids. Trimming cost V 3 bases and J 7 bases, with 15 bases left between them. The germline gives CDR1 SGHDN, CDR2 FVKESK.

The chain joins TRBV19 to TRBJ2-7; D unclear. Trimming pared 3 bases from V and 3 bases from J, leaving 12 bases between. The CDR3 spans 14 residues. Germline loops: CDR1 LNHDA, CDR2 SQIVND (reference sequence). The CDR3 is CASSIASADYEQYF. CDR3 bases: TGTGCCAGTAGTATTGCAAGCGCTGACTACGAGCAGTACTTC.

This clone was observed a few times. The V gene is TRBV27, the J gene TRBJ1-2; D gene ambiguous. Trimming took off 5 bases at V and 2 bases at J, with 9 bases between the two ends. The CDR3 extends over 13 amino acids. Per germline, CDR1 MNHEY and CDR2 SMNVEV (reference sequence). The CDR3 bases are TGTGCCAGCAGTACCAGTTCCAACTATGGCTACACCTTC. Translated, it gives CASSTSSNYGYTF.

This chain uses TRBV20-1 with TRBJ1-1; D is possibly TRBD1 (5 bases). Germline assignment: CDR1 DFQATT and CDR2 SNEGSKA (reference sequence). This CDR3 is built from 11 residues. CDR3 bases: TGCAGGTGGGGCATGAACACTGAAGCTTTCTTT. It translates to CRWGMNTEAFF.

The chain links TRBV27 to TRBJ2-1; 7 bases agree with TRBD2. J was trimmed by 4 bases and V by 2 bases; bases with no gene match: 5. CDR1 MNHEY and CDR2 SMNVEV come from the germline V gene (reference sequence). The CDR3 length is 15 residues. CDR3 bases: TGTGCCAGCAGTTTACTGGACGGGAGGTACAATGAGCAGTTCTTC. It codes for CASSLLDGRYNEQFF.

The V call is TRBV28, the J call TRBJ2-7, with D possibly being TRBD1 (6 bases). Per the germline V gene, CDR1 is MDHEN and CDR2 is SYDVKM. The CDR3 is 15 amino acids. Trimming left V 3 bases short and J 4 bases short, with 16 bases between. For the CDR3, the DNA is TGTGCCAGCAGTTTTCTGACAGGTGCCGGTTACGAGCAGTACTTC. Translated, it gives CASSFLTGAGYEQYF.

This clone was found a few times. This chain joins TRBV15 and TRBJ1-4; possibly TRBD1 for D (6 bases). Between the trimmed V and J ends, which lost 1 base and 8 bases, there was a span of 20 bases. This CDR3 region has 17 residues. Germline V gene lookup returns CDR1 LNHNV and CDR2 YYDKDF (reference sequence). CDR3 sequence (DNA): TGTGCCACCAGCAGAGCCCCGCCAAACTCAGGGGTCGAAAAACTGTTTTTT. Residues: CATSRAPPNSGVEKLFF.

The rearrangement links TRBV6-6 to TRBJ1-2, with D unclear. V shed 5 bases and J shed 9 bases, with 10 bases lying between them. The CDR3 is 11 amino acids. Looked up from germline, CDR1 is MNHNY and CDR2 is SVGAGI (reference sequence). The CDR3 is CASSEQRSYTF. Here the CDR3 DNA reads TGTGCCAGCAGTGAACAACGCAGCTACACCTTC.

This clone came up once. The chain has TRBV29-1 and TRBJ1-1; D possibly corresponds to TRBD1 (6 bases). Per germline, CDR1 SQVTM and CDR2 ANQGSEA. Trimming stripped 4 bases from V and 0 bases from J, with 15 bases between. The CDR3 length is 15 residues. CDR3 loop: CSVGTQNRVNTEAFF. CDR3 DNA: TGCAGCGTTGGAACTCAAAACAGGGTGAACACTGAAGCTTTCTTT.

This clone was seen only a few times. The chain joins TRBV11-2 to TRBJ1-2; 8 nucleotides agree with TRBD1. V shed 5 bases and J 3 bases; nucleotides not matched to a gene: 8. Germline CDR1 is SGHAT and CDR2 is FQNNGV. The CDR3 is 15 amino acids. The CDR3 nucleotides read TGTGCCAGCAGCCAAAACAGGGGGGTCGACTATGGCTACACCTTC. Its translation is CASSQNRGVDYGYTF.

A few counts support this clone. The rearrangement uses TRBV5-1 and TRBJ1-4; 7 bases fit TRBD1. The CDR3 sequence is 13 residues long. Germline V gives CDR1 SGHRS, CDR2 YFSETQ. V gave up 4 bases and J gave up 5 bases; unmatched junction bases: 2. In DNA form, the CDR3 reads TGCGCCAGCAGCCGGGACAGCAATGAAAAACTGTTTTTT. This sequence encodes CASSRDSNEKLFF.

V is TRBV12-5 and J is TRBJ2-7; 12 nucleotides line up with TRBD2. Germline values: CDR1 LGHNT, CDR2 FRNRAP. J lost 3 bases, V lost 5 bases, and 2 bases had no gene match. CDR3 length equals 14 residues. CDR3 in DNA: TGTGCTAGTGGTCCTAGCGGGAGGGTCTACGAGCAGTACGTC. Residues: CASGPSGRVYEQYV.

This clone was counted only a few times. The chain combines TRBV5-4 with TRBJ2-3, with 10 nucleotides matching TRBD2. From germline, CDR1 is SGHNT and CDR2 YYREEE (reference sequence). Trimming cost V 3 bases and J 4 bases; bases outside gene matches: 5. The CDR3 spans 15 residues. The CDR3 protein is CASSWKREGADTQYF. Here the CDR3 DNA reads TGTGCCAGCAGCTGGAAGCGGGAGGGCGCAGATACGCAGTATTTT.

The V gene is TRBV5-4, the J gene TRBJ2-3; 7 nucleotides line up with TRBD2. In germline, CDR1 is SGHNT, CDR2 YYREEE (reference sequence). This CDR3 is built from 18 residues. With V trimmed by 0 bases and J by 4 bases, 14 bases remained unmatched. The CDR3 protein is CASSLEVGAGKAADTQYF. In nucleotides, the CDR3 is TGTGCCAGCAGCTTGGAGGTGGGAGCGGGAAAGGCGGCAGATACGCAGTATTTT.

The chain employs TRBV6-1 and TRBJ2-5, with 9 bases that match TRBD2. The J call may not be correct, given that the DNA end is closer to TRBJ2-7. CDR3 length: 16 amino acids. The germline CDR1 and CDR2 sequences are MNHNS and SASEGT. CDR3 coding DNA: TGTGCCAGCAGTGAGATCGTAGCGGGAGACTTCTACGAGCAGTACTTC. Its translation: CASSEIVAGDFYEQYF.

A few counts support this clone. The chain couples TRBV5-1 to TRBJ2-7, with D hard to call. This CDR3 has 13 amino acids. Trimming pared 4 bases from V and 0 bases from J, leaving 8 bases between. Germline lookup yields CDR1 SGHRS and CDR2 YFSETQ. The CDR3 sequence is CASSLRSSYEQYV. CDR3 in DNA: TGCGCCAGCAGCCTAAGGAGCTCCTACGAGCAGTACGTC.

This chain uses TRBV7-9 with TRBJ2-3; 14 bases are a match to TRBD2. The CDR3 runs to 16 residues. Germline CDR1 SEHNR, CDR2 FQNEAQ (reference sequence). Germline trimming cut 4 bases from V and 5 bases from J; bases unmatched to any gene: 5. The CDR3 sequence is CASSSGTSGSGDTQYF. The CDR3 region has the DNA TGTGCCAGCAGCTCAGGGACTAGCGGGAGTGGAGATACGCAGTATTTT.

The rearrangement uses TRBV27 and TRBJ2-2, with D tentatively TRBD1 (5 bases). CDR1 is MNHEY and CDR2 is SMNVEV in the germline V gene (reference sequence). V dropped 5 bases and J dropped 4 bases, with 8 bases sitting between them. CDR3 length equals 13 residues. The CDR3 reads CASSPQATGELFF. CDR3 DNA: TGTGCCAGCAGTCCACAGGCCACCGGGGAGCTGTTTTTT.